This T cell receptor (beta chain) came from a study of technical replicates of blood from a handful of donors. Trimming removed 5 bases from V and 1 base from J; junction bases left unmatched: 4. This CDR3 comprises 14 residues. Germline-derived CDR1 and CDR2 are GTSNPN and SVGIG (reference sequence). Using immunoSEQ multiplex PCR, the repertoire was profiled, and TCRdb retains in-frame clones only, with some absent. The repertoire includes about 88,000 clones, more than 85% of them detected once, and more than 0.3% sits in the top ten. The chain joins TRBV30 to TRBJ1-3; 8 nucleotides line up with TRBD1. This sequence was found in a human donor in good health. Sequencing was done on a sample of T cells isolated from PBMCs. The CDR3 nucleotides are TGTGCCTGGGGACAGGGCTGGTCTGGAAACACCATATATTTT. Amino acid sequence: CAWGQGWSGNTIYF. Supplemented by reference TRBV30 and TRBJ1-3, the full variable domain reads SQTIHQWPATLVQPVGSPLSLECTVEGTSNPNLYWYRQAAGRGLQLLFYSVGIGQISSEVPQNLSASRPQDRQFILSSKKLLLSDSGFYLCAWGQGWSGNTIYFGEGSWLTVV.